The text below deals with one TCR beta chain. Clones were read by immunoSEQ multiplex PCR, and TCRdb kept only the in-frame ones, dropping some. Among about 120,000 clones listed, over 85% were seen once. The trim removed 4 bases at V and 2 bases at J, leaving 7 bases unmatched. This CDR3 has 15 residues. Germline values: CDR1 LGHDT, CDR2 YNNKEL (reference sequence). This record comes from a study of control samples from healthy donors and cancer patients. Material: blood. This receptor was obtained from a man younger than 35 in good health. The chain joins TRBV3-1 (or the pseudogene TRBV3-2) to TRBJ1-1, with TRBD1 matching over 7 bases. The CDR3: CASSRQQGPNTEAFF. The CDR3 DNA follows: TGTGCCAGCAGCCGTCAACAGGGGCCTAACACTGAAGCTTTCTTT.